This T cell receptor beta chain came from a study of Ad26.COV2.S vaccination and SARS-CoV-2 variants. Findings and limits, study-wide: With respect to non-spike TCR breadth, vaccine and placebo recipients were similar.

Germline V gene data show CDR1 as SGHDN and CDR2 as FVKESK. The CDR3 runs to 14 residues. The J segment lost 4 bases and the V segment lost 5 bases, leaving 5 bases of the junction unmatched. This clone has only one observation. Its antigen remains unknown. Produced via immunoSEQ multiplex PCR; TCRdb's table is partial and in-frame only. The table has 300,000 to 350,000 clones, about 89% seen once. The treatment: roughly 20 received Ad26.COV2.S at low or high dose, single or two shots; roughly 5 received placebo; per-sample allocation not given. The samples were gathered on day 63 after the first injection of vaccine or placebo.

The clonotype comes from a person aged 18-60 years who received the Ad26.COV2.S COVID-19 vaccine or a placebo. Sequencing used peripheral blood, obtained in a trial of Ad26.COV2.S vaccine versus placebo. The chain is built from TRBV14 and TRBJ2-3; 8 bases fit TRBD2. CDR3 loop: CASSTGGAADTQYF. CDR3 in DNA: TGTGCCAGCAGCACCGGGGGGGCCGCAGATACGCAGTATTTT.